This entry concerns a single T cell receptor (beta chain). The CDR3 spans 17 residues. Germline V gene sequence: CDR1 SGHDN, CDR2 FVKESK. V lost 2 bases, J lost 2 bases, and 19 bases lay in between. Per the original methods: Amplified reference gene primers provided the basis for estimating nucleated cell counts. Produced via immunoSEQ multiplex PCR; TCRdb's table is partial and in-frame only. V, J and clone size reflect that table, while D and trimming were determined from the DNA. Of under 65,000 clones in the sample, about four fifths were seen once. This sample was included in a study of blood T cell repertoires in COVID-19. Background on the study: Sample material is recorded as cDNA or gDNA derived from T cells, B-cell-depleted T cells, or PBMCs.

The sequencing input was peripheral blood. The rearrangement links TRBV14 to TRBJ2-7, with D tentatively TRBD2 (6 bases). This TCR derives from a woman aged 55-70 years with acute or convalescent COVID-19. CDR3 DNA: TGTGCCAGCAGCCAAAAAGCCCCGTTAGGCGGGACCTACGAGCAGTACTTC. This gives the protein CASSQKAPLGGTYEQYF.